This paragraph reports one TCR beta chain. The sample is drawn from a study of shared clonotypes between healthy human individuals. Study-wide background: Researchers assigned three CD4 naive, three CD4 memory, two CD8 naive and one CD8 memory plate to each donor.

Donors were healthy HIV-negative adults without recent acute infections or vaccinations. Trimming shortened V by 5 bases and J by 4 bases, and 14 bases separated the two germline ends. Germline CDR1 is PRHDT and CDR2 is FYEKMQ (reference sequence). The length of the CDR3 is 15 residues. The table came from immunoSEQ multiplex PCR; TCRdb's copy has only in-frame clones and leaves some out. The data show over a million clones, around 97% seen once. The chain has TRBV13 and TRBJ1-4; the D gene is possibly TRBD1 (5 bases). This receptor was identified in a man aged 25 to 40 in good health. The specimen was naive CD4+ T cells sorted from blood. Subset: CD45RA+ positively selected. CDR3 residues: CASSHSGGYNEKLFF. In DNA, the CDR3 is TGTGCCAGCAGCCACTCGGGGGGTTATAATGAAAAACTGTTTTTT.